These 19 T cell receptor beta chains originate from one sample sequenced in a study of CXCR3-negative and CXCR3-positive naive CD8 T cells. Through 5' RACE with UMI labels, the TRB cDNA libraries were prepared. TCRdb derives one entry per CDR3 protein from the 5' RACE reads, leaving out DNA. The data show under 75,000 distinct CDR3 sequences, and the top ten clones hold 3.5% to 5%. Material: naive CXCR3- CD8+ T cells from blood. Sample subset: CD45RO-CCR7+CD27+CD95- naive CD8+ T cells lacking CXCR3 (TNR3-). These receptors were collected from a human donor in good health. Some clones in this sample may be carry-over from other donors' samples.

V and J are TRBV29-1 and TRBJ2-7; TCRdb outputs TRBD1, but without DNA this stays unchecked. The CDR3 is 14 amino acids. Germline V gives CDR1 SQVTM, CDR2 ANQGSEA. CDR3 sequence reads: CSVEGGTDSYEQYF.

The rearrangement joins TRBV7-8 to TRBJ2-7; TCRdb outputs TRBD2, but without DNA this stays unchecked. This CDR3 has 18 amino acids. CDR1 is SGHVS, CDR2 FQNEAQ, per germline. This CDR3 reads CASSPTGVAGVITYEQYF.

The chain combines TRBV2 with TRBJ1-1. Germline assignment: CDR1 SNHLY and CDR2 FYNNEI. The CDR3 loop spans 14 amino acids. The CDR3 spells CASSERRRDTEAFF.

This chain links TRBV27 with TRBJ1-1. The CDR3 totals 11 residues. The germline V gene encodes CDR1 MNHEY and CDR2 SMNVEV (reference sequence). The CDR3 sequence is CASGVTTEAFF.

The rearrangement joins TRBV6-2 or TRBV6-3 to TRBJ2-2; with no DNA, the TCRdb D assignment of TRBD2 cannot be verified. CDR1 is MNHEY, CDR2 SVGEGT, per germline. There are 15 residues in the CDR3. The CDR3 region is CASSSGLVPSGELFF.

This chain uses TRBV28 with TRBJ2-1; TCRdb outputs TRBD1, but without DNA this stays unchecked. This CDR3 contains 15 residues. CDR1 is MDHEN and CDR2 is SYDVKM in the germline V gene. CDR3 loop: CASREPGHPSSEQFF.

This chain joins TRBV7-9 and TRBJ1-1; TCRdb designates TRBD1, a call that cannot be tested without DNA. Germline CDR1 SEHNR, CDR2 FQNEAQ (reference sequence). This CDR3 is built from 15 residues. CDR3 in amino acids: CASSVGQGMNTEAFF.

V gene TRBV28 combines with J gene TRBJ1-1; without DNA, the TCRdb call of TRBD1 cannot be checked. Germline lookup yields CDR1 MDHEN and CDR2 SYDVKM. The CDR3 has 12 amino acids. The CDR3 is CASNDRGTEAFF.

This chain connects TRBV6-1 to TRBJ2-3; with no DNA, the TCRdb D assignment of TRBD2 cannot be verified. Germline loops: CDR1 MNHNS, CDR2 SASEGT. The CDR3 covers 17 residues. CDR3 protein: CASSGVSTREGTDTQYF.

The rearrangement joins TRBV27 to TRBJ2-3; TCRdb outputs TRBD1, but without DNA this stays unchecked. Germline V CDR1 and CDR2: MNHEY, SMNVEV (reference sequence). This CDR3 has 16 amino acids. The CDR3 protein is CASSLSVRAPTDTQYF.

The rearrangement joins TRBV10-2 to TRBJ2-5; TCRdb designates TRBD2, a call that cannot be tested without DNA. The germline gives CDR1 WSHSY, CDR2 SAAADI. The CDR3 is made up of 14 amino acids. The CDR3 spells CASSVAEPQETQYF.

The chain is built from TRBV12-3 or TRBV12-4 and TRBJ1-1. The CDR3 has 13 residues. The CDR3 loop is CASSFDRGVEAFF.

The V gene is TRBV6-5, the J gene TRBJ2-5; TCRdb picks TRBD1, but there is no DNA to check that call. CDR3 size: 13 residues. The germline CDR1 and CDR2 sequences are MNHEY and SVGAGI. The CDR3 sequence: CASIGGQGETQYF.

The V and J genes are TRBV21-1 and TRBJ1-1; TCRdb reports TRBD1, a call that lacks DNA to check it against. TRBV21-1 is recorded as a pseudogene. The CDR3 totals 11 residues. CDR3 region: CASSRGPEAFF.

The chain couples TRBV4-3 to TRBJ2-1; TCRdb proposes TRBD2, but this gene call is untestable without DNA. Germline V gene lookup returns CDR1 LGHNA and CDR2 YSLEER. This CDR3 has 16 residues. CDR3 region: CASSQVPSGGGNEQFF.

The CDR3 protein is CASSLGKTGDRYF. The chain has TRBV7-9 and TRBJ2-7; the D call of TRBD1 rests on TCRdb alone, since no DNA is present to check it. Germline loops: CDR1 SEHNR, CDR2 FQNEAQ (reference sequence). The CDR3 spans 13 residues.

The rearrangement joins TRBV27 to TRBJ2-3; TCRdb picks TRBD2, but there is no DNA to check that call. CDR3 length equals 15 residues. Germline CDR1 reads MNHEY; CDR2 reads SMNVEV (reference sequence). The CDR3 sequence is CASSPGLASTDTQYF.

This rearrangement joins TRBV10-1 to TRBJ2-7; TCRdb designates TRBD1, a call that cannot be tested without DNA. Germline CDR1 and CDR2: WNHNN and SYGVQD (reference sequence). The CDR3 runs 14 residues. CDR3 protein: CASSEDSGGYEQYF.

The gene calls are TRBV7-2 and TRBJ1-1. The germline V gene encodes CDR1 SGHTA and CDR2 FQGNSA. The CDR3 extends over 15 amino acids. The CDR3 sequence is CASSLIDSPNTEAFF.